A single count supports the clone carrying this T cell receptor (beta chain). Its antigen is not known. Libraries were prepared by immunoSEQ multiplex PCR; TCRdb keeps only in-frame clonotypes and omits some of them. This sample yields fewer than 400,000 clones, of which 60% to 80% are seen a single time; about 5.9% belongs to the top ten. This specimen comes from a study of cytotoxic CD8 clonotypes in ibrutinib-treated CLL. Study conclusions and caveats: Private clonotypes, not public ones, expanded at ibrutinib response.

The specimen was PBMCs, collected after 36 months of ibrutinib treatment. This TCR came from a human donor with chronic lymphocytic leukemia.

CDR3 bases: TGTGCCAGCAGTTACCCTGGACGGGGTAACTATGGCTACACCTTC. Translation: CASSYPGRGNYGYTF. The J gene is TRBJ1-2, the V gene TRBV6-6, with unresolved D. Germline values: CDR1 MNHNY, CDR2 SVGAGI (reference sequence). This CDR3 spans 15 amino acids. Trimming removed 2 bases at V and 1 base at J, with 11 bases between.